The clone carrying this T cell receptor (beta chain) has a single count. This record belongs to a study of blood T cell repertoires in COVID-19. Sequencing was performed with immunoSEQ multiplex PCR; in TCRdb, only in-frame clones are kept and a portion is missing. The table includes just over 250,000 clones, around four fifths detected once. The CDR3 loop spans 16 amino acids. V lost 4 bases to trimming and J lost 1 base; unmatched junction nucleotides: 7. Germline CDR1 and CDR2: SGHTS and YDEGEE. The chain is built from TRBV5-8 and TRBJ2-1, with 8 bases matching TRBD2. The source is a young man with acute COVID-19. The sequenced sample consisted of PBMCs or T cells enriched from blood (not recorded which). The CDR3 here is CASSGWRGESYNEQFF. Written as DNA, the CDR3 is TGTGCCAGCAGCGGGTGGCGGGGGGAATCCTACAATGAGCAGTTCTTC.